Given below is one T cell receptor (beta chain) in context. Its antigen is not identified. The entry originates in a study of Tregs in tolerant kidney transplant recipients. Regarding the study as a whole: No direct test of biological reproducibility was done here.

Germline lookup yields CDR1 SGDLS and CDR2 YYNGEE. This CDR3 has 16 residues. The V gene end was trimmed by 4 bases and the J gene end by 5 bases; junction bases not matched to a gene: 10. Unstimulated regulatory T cells (CD4+CD25+CD127-), CD4+CD25- non-regulatory cells, CD4 and CD8 cells were FACS-sorted from thawed PBMCs. Sequenced by immunoSEQ multiplex PCR; TCRdb stores in-frame clones only, minus some. The table includes around 230,000 clones, 65% to 85% detected once. This receptor was identified in a human donor in good health. The specimen was CD4+ T cells from blood. This sequence joins TRBV9 and TRBJ2-3, with 10 bases lining up with TRBD2. CDR3 sequence reads: CASSTHPSGGKDTQYF. As DNA, the CDR3 is TGTGCCAGCAGCACCCACCCTAGCGGGGGAAAAGATACGCAGTATTTT.